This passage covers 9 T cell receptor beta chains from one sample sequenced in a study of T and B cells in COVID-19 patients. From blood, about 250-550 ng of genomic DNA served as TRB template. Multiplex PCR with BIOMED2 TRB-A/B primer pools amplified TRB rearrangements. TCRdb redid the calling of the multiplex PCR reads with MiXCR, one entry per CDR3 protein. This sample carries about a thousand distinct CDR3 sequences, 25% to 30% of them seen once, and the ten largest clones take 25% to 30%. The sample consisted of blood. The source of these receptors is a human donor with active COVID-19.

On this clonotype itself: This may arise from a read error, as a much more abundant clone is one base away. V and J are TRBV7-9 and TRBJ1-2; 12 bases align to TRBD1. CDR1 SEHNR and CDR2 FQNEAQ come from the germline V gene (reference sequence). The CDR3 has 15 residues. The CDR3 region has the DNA TGTGCCAGCAGCCAGCAGGGACAGGGGGCTGATGGCAACACCTTC. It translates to CASSQQGQGADGNTF.

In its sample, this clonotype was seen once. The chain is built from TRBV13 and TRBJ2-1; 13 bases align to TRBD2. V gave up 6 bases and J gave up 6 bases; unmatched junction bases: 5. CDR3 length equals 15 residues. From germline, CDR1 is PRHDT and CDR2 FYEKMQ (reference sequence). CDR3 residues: CASSPGLAGSNEQFF. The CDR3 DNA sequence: TGTGCCAGCAGTCCGGGACTAGCGGGAAGCAATGAGCAGTTCTTC.

Here the CDR3 reads CASSYSTGGYEQYF. The DNA for the CDR3 is TGTGCCAGCAGTTACTCGACAGGGGGCTACGAGCAGTACTTC. The chain employs TRBV6-6 and TRBJ2-7, with 9 bases identical to TRBD1. The CDR3 is 14 residues long. Germline values: CDR1 MNHNY, CDR2 SVGAGI (reference sequence). Trimming took 0 bases from V and 3 from J; bases not matched to a gene: 0.

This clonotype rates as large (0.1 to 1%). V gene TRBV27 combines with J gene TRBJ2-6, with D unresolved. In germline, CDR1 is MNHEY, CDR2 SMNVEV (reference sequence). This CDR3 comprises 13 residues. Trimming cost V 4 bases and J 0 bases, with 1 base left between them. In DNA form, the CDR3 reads TGTGCCAGCAGTTCCTCTGGGGCCAACGTCCTGACTTTC. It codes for CASSSSGANVLTF.

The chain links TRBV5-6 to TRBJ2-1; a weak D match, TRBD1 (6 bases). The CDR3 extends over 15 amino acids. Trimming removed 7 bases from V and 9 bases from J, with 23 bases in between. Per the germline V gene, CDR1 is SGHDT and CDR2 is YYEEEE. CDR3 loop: CASGKQGTSGIEQFF. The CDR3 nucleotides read TGTGCCAGCGGCAAACAGGGTACATCAGGCATTGAGCAGTTCTTC.

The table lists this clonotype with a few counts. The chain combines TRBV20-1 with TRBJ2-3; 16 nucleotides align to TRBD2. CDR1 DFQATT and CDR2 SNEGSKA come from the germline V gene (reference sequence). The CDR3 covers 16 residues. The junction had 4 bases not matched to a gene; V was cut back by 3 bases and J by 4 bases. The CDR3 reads CSARRGLAGGSDTQYF. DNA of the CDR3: TGCAGTGCTAGGAGGGGACTAGCGGGGGGGTCAGATACGCAGTATTTT.

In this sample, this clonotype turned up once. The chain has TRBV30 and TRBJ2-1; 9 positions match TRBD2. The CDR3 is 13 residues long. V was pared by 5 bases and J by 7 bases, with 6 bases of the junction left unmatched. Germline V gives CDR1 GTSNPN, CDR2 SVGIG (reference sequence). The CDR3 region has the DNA TGTGCCTGGGGGACTAGCCGTACAAATGAGCAGTTCTTC. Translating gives CAWGTSRTNEQFF.

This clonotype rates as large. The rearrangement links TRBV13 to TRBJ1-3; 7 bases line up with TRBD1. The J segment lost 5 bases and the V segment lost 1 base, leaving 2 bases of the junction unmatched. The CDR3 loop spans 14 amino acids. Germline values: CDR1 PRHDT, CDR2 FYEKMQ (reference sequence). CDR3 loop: CASSLEGGRNTIYF. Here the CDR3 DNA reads TGTGCCAGCAGCTTAGAAGGGGGCAGAAACACCATATATTTT.

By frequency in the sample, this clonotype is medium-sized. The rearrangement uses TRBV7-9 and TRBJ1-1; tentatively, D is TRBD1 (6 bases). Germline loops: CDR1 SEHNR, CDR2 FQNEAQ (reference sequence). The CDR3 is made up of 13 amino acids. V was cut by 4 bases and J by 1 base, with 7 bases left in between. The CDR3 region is CASSSQGNTEAFF. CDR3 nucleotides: TGTGCCAGCAGCTCACAGGGGAACACTGAAGCTTTCTTT. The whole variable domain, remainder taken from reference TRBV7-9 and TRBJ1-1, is DTGVSQNPRHKITKRGQNVTFRCDPISEHNRLYWYRQTLGQGPEFLTYFQNEAQLEKSRLLSDRFSAERPKGSFSTLEIQRTEQGDSAMYLCASSSQGNTEAFFGQGTRLTVV.